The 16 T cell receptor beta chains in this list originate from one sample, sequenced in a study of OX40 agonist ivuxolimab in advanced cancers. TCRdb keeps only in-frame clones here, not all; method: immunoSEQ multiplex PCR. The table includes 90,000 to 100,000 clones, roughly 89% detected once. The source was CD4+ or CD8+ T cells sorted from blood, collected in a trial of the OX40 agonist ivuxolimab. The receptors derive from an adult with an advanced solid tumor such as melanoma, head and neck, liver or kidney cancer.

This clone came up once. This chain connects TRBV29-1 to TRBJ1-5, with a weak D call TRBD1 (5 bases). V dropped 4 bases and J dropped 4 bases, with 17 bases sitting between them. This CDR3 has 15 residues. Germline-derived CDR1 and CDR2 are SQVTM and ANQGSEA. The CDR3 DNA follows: TGCAGCGTTGGGGATTTGAGGGGTGGGAATCAGCCCCAGCATTTT. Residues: CSVGDLRGGNQPQHF.

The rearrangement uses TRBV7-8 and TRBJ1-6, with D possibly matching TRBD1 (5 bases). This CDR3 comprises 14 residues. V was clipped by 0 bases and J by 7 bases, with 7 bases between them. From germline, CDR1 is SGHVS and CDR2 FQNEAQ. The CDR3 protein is CASSLAGPNSPLHF. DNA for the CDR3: TGTGCCAGCAGCTTAGCGGGGCCGAATTCACCCCTCCACTTT.

CDR3 bases: TGTGCCAGCAGTTTGGAAGGGGGCTGGACCTACGAGCAGTACTTC. It encodes CASSLEGGWTYEQYF. The rearrangement links TRBV28 to TRBJ2-7; 7 bases fit TRBD1. The V and J ends lost 3 bases and 2 bases, in that order; junction bases with no gene match: 7. This CDR3 region has 15 residues. Germline loops: CDR1 MDHEN, CDR2 SYDVKM.

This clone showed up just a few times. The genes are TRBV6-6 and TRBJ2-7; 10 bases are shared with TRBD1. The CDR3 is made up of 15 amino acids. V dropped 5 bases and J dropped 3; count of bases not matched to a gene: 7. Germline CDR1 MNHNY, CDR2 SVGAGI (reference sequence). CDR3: CASSPGQGDVYEQYF. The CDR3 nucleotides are TGTGCCAGCAGTCCTGGACAGGGGGACGTCTACGAGCAGTACTTC.

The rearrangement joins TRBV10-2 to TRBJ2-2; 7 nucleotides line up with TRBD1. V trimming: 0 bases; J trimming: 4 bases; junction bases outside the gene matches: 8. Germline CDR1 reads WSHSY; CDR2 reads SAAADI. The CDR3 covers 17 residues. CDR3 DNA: TGCGCCAGCAGTGAGTCGATAAGGGGGCAGGGCACCGGGGAGCTGTTTTTT. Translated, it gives CASSESIRGQGTGELFF.

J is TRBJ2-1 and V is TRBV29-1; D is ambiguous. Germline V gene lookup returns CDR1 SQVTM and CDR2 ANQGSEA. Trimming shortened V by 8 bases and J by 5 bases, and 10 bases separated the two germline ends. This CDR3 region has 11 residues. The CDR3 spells CSSRENNEQFF. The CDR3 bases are TGCAGCTCAAGGGAAAACAATGAGCAGTTCTTC.

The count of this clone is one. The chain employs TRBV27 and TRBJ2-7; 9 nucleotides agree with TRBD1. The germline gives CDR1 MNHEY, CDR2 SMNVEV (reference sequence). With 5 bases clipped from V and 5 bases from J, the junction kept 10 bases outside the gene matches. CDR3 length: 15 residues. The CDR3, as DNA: TGTGCCAGCAGTCGACCCGGACAGGGGTTAAACGAGCAGTACTTC. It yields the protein CASSRPGQGLNEQYF.

CDR3 in amino acids: CASSIGPGREADTQYF. As DNA, the CDR3 is TGTGCCAGTAGTATAGGTCCAGGCAGGGAGGCAGATACGCAGTATTTT. The chain has TRBV19 and TRBJ2-3, with TRBD2 as a possible D gene (6 bases). Germline-derived CDR1 and CDR2 are LNHDA and SQIVND (reference sequence). Trimming left V 1 base short and J 4 bases short, with 15 bases between. This CDR3 comprises 16 residues.

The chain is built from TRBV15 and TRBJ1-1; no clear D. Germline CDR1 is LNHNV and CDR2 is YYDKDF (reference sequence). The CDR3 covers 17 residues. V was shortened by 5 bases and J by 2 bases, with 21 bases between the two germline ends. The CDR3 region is CATSPTLGLFSNTEAFF. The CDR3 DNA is TGTGCCACCAGCCCTACGCTAGGGCTCTTCTCAAACACTGAAGCTTTCTTT.

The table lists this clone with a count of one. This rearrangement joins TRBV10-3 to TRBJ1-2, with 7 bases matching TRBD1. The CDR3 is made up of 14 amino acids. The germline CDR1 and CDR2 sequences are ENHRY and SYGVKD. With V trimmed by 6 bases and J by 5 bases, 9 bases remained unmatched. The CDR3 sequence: CAIRGTDLFYGYTF. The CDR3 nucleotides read TGTGCCATCAGGGGGACAGACCTTTTTTATGGCTACACCTTC.

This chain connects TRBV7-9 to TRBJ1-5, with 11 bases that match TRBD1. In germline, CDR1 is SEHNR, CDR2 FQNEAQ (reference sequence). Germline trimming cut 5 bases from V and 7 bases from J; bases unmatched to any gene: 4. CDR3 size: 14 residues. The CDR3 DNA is TGTGCCAGCAGCCGGGGACAGGGGGTCCAGCCCCAGCATTTT. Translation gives CASSRGQGVQPQHF. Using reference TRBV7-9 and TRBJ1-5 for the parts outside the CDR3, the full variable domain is DTGVSQNPRHKITKRGQNVTFRCDPISEHNRLYWYRQTLGQGPEFLTYFQNEAQLEKSRLLSDRFSAERPKGSFSTLEIQRTEQGDSAMYLCASSRGQGVQPQHFGDGTRLSIL.

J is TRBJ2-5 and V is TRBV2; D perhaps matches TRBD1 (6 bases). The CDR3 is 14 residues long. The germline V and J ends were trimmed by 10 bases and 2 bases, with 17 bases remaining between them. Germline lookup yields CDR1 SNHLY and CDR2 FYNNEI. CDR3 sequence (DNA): TGTGCCACCAAAATAGCTACAGGGCAAGAGACCCAGTACTTC. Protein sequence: CATKIATGQETQYF.

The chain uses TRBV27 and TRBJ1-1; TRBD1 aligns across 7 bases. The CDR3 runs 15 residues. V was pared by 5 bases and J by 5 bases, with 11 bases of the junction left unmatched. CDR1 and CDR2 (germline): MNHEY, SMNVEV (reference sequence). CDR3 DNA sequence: TGTGCCAGCAGTCCCCGCGCCACAGGGGAAACTGAAGCTTTCTTT. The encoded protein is CASSPRATGETEAFF.

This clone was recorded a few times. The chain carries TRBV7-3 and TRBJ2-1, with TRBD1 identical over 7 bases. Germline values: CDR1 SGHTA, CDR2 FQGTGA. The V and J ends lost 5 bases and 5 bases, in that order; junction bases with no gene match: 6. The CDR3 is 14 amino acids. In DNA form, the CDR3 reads TGTGCCAGCAGCCGGACAGGTGGAAACAATGAGCAGTTCTTC. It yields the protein CASSRTGGNNEQFF. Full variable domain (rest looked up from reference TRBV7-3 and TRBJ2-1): GAGVSQTPSNKVTEKGKYVELRCDPISGHTALYWYRQSLGQGPEFLIYFQGTGAADDSGLPNDRFFAVRPEGSVSTLKIQRTERGDSAVYLCASSRTGGNNEQFFGPGTRLTVL.

CDR3 sequence reads: CASSLIGQTWMGGYTF. The CDR3 nucleotides are TGTGCCAGCAGTTTAATTGGACAGACCTGGATGGGGGGCTACACCTTC. The chain links TRBV27 to TRBJ1-2; the D gene is possibly TRBD1 (6 bases). The V gene's germline CDR1 is MNHEY and CDR2 SMNVEV (reference sequence). The CDR3 runs to 16 residues. V lost 2 bases, J lost 8 bases, and 21 bases lay in between.

The DNA for the CDR3 is TGTGCCTGGAGCTCGCCTGGTGTGGGGTGGCTAGAGACCCAGTACTTC. Its protein is CAWSSPGVGWLETQYF. The chain combines TRBV30 with TRBJ2-5; D not certain. CDR1 is GTSNPN and CDR2 is SVGIG in the germline V gene (reference sequence). Trimming took 3 bases from V and 4 from J, leaving 21 bases between them. The CDR3 covers 16 residues.